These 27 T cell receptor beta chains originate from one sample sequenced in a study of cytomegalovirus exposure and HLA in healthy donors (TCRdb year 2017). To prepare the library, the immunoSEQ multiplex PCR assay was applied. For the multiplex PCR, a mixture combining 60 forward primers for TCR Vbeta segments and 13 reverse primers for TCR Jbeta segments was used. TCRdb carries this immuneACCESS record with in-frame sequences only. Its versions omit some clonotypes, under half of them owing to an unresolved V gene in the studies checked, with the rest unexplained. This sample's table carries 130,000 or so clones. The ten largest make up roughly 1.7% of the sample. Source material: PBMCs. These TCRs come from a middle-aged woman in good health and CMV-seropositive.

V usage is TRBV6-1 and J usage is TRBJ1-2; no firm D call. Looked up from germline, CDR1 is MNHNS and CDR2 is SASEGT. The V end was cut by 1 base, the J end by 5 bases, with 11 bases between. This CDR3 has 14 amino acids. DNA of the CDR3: TGTGCCAGCAGTGAAGGTTTTTCCCAGTATGGCTACACCTTC. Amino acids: CASSEGFSQYGYTF.

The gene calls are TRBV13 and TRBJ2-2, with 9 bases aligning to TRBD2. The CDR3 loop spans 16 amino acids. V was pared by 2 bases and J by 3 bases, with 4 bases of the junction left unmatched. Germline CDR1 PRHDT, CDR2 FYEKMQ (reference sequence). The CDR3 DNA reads TGTGCCAGCAGCTTATCACTAGCGGGCGACACCGGGGAGCTGTTTTTT. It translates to CASSLSLAGDTGELFF.

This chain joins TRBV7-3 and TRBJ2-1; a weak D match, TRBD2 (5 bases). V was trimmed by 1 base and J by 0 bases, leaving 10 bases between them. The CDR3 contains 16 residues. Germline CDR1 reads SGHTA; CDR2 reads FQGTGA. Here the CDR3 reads CASSLRPAGSYNEQFF. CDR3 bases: TGTGCCAGCAGCTTAAGACCGGCGGGCTCCTACAATGAGCAGTTCTTC.

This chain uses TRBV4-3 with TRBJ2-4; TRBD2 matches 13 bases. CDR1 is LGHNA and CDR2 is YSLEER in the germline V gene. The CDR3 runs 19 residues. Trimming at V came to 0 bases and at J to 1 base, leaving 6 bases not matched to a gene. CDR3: CASSQEGTSGMLAKNIQYF. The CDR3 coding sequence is TGCGCCAGCAGCCAAGAAGGGACTAGCGGGATGTTGGCCAAAAACATTCAGTACTTC.

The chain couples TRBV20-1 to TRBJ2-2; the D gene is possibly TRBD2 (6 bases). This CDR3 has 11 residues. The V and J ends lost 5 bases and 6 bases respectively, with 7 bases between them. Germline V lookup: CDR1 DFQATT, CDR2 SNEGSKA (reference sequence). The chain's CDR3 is CSASSAGELFF. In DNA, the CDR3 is TGCAGTGCTTCTAGCGCCGGGGAGCTGTTTTTT.

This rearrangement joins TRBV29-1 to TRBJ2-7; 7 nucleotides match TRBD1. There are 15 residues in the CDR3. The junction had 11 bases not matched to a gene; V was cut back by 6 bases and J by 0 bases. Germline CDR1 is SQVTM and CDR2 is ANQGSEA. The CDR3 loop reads CSVKSSGTASYEQYF. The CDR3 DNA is TGCAGCGTGAAATCGTCCGGGACAGCCTCCTACGAGCAGTACTTC.

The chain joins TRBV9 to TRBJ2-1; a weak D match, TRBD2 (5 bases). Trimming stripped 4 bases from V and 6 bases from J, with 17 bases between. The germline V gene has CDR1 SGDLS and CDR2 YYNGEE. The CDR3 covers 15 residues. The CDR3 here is CASSSGLGLSNEQFF. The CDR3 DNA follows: TGTGCCAGCAGCTCTGGACTGGGCCTCAGCAATGAGCAGTTCTTC.

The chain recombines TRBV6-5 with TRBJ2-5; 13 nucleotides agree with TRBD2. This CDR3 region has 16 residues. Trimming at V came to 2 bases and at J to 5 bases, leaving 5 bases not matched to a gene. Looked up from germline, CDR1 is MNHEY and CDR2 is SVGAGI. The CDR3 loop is CASSYATSGRRETQYF. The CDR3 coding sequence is TGTGCCAGCAGTTACGCGACTAGCGGGAGGCGGGAGACCCAGTACTTC.

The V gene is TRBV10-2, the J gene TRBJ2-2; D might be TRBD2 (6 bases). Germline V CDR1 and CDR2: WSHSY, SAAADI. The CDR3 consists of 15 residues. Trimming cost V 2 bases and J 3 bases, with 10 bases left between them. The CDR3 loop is CASSEIAEYTGELFF. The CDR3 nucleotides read TGCGCCAGCAGTGAGATAGCGGAATACACCGGGGAGCTGTTTTTT.

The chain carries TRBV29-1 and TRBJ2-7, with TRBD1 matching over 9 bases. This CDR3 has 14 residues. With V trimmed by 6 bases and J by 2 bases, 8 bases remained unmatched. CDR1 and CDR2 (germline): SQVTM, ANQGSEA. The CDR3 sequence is CSVGPGQGTYEQYF. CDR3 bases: TGCAGCGTGGGTCCGGGACAGGGCACCTACGAGCAGTACTTC.

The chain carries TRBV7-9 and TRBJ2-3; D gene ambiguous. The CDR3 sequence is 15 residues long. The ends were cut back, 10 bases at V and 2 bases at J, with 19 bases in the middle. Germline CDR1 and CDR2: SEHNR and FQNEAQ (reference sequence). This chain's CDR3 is CAISLGSPVTDTQYF. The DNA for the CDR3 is TGTGCCATCTCCCTTGGCTCGCCAGTCACAGATACGCAGTATTTT.

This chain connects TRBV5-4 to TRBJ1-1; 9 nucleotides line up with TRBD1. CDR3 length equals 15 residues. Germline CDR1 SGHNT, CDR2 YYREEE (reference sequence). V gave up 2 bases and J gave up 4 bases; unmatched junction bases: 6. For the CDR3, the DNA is TGTGCCAGCAGCTTCCGGGGACAGGGCCCCACTGAAGCTTTCTTT. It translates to CASSFRGQGPTEAFF.

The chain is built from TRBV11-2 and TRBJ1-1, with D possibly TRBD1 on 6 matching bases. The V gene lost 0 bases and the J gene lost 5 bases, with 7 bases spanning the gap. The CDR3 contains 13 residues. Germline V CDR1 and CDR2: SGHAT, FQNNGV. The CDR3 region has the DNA TGTGCCAGCAGCTTAGACAGGGGAACTGAAGCTTTCTTT. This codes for CASSLDRGTEAFF. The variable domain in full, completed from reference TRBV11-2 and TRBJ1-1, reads EAGVAQSPRYKIIEKRQSVAFWCNPISGHATLYWYQQILGQGPKLLIQFQNNGVVDDSQLPKDRFSAERLKGVDSTLKIQPAKLEDSAVYLCASSLDRGTEAFFGQGTRLTVV.

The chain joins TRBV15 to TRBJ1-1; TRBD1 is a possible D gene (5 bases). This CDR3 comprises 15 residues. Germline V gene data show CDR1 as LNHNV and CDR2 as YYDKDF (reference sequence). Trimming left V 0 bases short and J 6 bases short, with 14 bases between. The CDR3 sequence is CATSRDRGDRAEAFF. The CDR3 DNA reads TGTGCCACCAGCAGAGATCGGGGGGATAGGGCTGAAGCTTTCTTT.

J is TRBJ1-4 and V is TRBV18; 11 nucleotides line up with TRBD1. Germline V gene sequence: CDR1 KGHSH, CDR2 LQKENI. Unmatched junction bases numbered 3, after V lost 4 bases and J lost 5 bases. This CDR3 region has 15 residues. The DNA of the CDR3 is TGTGCCAGCTCACAGGACAGGGGGCAGAATGAAAAACTGTTTTTT. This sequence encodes CASSQDRGQNEKLFF. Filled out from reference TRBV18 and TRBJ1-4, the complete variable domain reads NAGVMQNPRHLVRRRGQEARLRCSPMKGHSHVYWYRQLPEEGLKFMVYLQKENIIDESGMPKERFSAEFPKEGPSILRIQQVVRGDSAAYFCASSQDRGQNEKLFFGSGTQLSVL.

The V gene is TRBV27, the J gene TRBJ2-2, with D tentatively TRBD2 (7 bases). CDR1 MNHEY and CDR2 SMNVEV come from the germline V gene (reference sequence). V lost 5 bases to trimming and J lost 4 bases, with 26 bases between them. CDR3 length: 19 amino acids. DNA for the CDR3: TGTGCCAGCAGTGCGCTTGGGAACCCCAAAGGGGGGGGCACCGGGGAGCTGTTTTTT. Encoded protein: CASSALGNPKGGGTGELFF.

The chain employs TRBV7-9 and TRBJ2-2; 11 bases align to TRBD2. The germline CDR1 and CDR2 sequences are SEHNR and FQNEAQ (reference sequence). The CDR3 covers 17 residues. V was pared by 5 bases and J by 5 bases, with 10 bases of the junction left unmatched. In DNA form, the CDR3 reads TGTGCCAGCAGCACCCAGACTAGCGGGATGAGGACCGGGGAGCTGTTTTTT. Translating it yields CASSTQTSGMRTGELFF.

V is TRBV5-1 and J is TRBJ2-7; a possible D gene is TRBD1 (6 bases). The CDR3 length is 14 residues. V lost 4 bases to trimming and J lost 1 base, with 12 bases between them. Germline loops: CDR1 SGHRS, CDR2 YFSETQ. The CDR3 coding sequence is TGCGCCAGCAGCCATCCGACAGGATCCTACGAGCAGTACTTC. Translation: CASSHPTGSYEQYF. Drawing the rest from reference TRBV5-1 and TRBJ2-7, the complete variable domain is KAGVTQTPRYLIKTRGQQVTLSCSPISGHRSVSWYQQTPGQGLQFLFEYFSETQRNKGNFPGRFSGRQFSNSRSEMNVSTLELGDSALYLCASSHPTGSYEQYFGPGTRLTVT.

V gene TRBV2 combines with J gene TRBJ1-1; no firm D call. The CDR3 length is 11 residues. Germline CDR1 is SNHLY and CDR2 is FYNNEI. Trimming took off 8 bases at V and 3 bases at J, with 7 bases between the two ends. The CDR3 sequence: CASSGHTEAFF. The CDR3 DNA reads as TGTGCCAGCTCCGGTCACACTGAAGCTTTCTTT.

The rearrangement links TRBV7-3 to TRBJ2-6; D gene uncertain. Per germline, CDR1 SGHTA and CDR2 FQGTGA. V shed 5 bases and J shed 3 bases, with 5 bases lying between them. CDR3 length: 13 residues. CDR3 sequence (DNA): TGTGCCAGCAGCCCCCTTGGGGCCAACGTCCTGACTTTC. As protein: CASSPLGANVLTF.

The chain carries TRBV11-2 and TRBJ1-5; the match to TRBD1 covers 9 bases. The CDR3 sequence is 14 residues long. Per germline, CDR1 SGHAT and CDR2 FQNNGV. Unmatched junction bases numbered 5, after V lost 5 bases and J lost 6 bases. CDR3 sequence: CASSPGQGSQPQHF. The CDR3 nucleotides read TGTGCCAGCAGCCCCGGACAGGGGAGTCAGCCCCAGCATTTT.

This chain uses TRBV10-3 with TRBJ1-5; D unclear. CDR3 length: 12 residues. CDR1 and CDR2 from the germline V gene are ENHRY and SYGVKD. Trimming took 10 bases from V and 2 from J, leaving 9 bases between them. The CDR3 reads CATGGGNQPQHF. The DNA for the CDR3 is TGTGCCACCGGAGGAGGCAATCAGCCCCAGCATTTT.

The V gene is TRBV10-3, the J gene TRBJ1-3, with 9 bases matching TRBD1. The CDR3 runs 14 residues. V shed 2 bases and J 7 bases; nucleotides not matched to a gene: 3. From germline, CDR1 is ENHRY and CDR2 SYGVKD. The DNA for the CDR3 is TGTGCCATCAGTGAGACCGGACAGGGGAACACCATATATTTT. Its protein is CAISETGQGNTIYF.

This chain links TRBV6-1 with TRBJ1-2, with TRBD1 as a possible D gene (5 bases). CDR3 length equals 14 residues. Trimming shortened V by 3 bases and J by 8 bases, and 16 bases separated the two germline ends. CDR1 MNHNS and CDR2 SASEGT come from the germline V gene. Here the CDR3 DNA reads TGTGCCAGCAGTGATGGTGGGGCCAGTCGCGGCTACACCTTC. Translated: CASSDGGASRGYTF.

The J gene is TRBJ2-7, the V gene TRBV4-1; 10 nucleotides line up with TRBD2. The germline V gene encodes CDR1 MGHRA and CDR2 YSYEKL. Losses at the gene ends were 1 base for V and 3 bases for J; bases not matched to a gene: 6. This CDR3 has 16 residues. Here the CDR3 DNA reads TGCGCCAGCAGCCAAGTGCCAGCGGGAGGGGGCTACGAGCAGTACTTC. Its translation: CASSQVPAGGGYEQYF.

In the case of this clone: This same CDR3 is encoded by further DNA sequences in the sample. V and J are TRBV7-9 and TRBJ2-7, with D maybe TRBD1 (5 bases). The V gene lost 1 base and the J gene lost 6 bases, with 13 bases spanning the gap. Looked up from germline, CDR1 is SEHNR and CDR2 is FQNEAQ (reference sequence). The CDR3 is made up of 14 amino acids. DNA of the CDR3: TGTGCCAGCAGCTTAGGGATATCTAGGGGCGAGCAGTACTTC. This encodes CASSLGISRGEQYF.

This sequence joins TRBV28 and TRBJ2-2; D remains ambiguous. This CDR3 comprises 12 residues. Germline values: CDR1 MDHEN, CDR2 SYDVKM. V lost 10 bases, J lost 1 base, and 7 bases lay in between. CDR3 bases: TGTGCCAATAGTCAGAACACCGGGGAGCTGTTTTTT. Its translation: CANSQNTGELFF.